These 23 T cell receptor beta chains came from one sample sequenced in a study of T cell responses to AZD1222 COVID-19 vaccine. Here immunoSEQ multiplex PCR was the method, and the copy in TCRdb shows in-frame clones only, minus some. This table holds more than 80,000 clones, about nine tenths found once. The sample here was peripheral blood, taken 28 days after the second AZD1222 dose. The receptors were sampled from an adult who received the AZD1222 COVID-19 vaccine.

The chain employs TRBV6-5 and TRBJ1-1, with unresolved D. V dropped 4 bases and J dropped 8 bases, with 8 bases sitting between them. This CDR3 is 11 amino acids long. The germline gives CDR1 MNHEY, CDR2 SVGAGI. In nucleotides, the CDR3 is TGTGCCAGCAGTTCCCCCGGGGAAGCTTTCTTT. Protein: CASSSPGEAFF.

V gene TRBV5-1 combines with J gene TRBJ2-2; TRBD2 agrees at 12 bases. Germline V gene sequence: CDR1 SGHRS, CDR2 YFSETQ. The CDR3 runs 16 residues. V trimming: 3 bases; J trimming: 1 base; junction bases outside the gene matches: 1. The CDR3 spells CASSSGLAGNTGELFF. The CDR3 DNA follows: TGCGCCAGCAGCTCGGGACTAGCGGGGAACACCGGGGAGCTGTTTTTT.

The rearrangement links TRBV6-5 to TRBJ1-2; D gene unclear. Germline lookup yields CDR1 MNHEY and CDR2 SVGAGI. V was shortened by 2 bases and J by 7 bases, with 17 bases between the two germline ends. The CDR3 spans 15 residues. CDR3 DNA: TGTGCCAGCAGTTACGCAGACTCCAGGTGGAGTGGCTACACCTTC. It yields the protein CASSYADSRWSGYTF.

This clone was counted once. This rearrangement joins TRBV27 to TRBJ1-5; 8 nucleotides line up with TRBD1. This CDR3 is 15 amino acids long. Germline-derived CDR1 and CDR2 are MNHEY and SMNVEV (reference sequence). The V and J ends lost 2 bases and 4 bases, in that order; junction bases with no gene match: 4. The CDR3 nucleotides read TGTGCCAGCAGTTTAATTACAGGGGGAAATCAGCCCCAGCATTTT. It is translated as CASSLITGGNQPQHF.

This sequence joins TRBV7-9 and TRBJ2-1, with a weak D call TRBD1 (6 bases). V was pared by 5 bases and J by 7 bases, with 9 bases between. This CDR3 comprises 12 residues. Germline V gene data show CDR1 as SEHNR and CDR2 as FQNEAQ (reference sequence). The CDR3 sequence is CASSADRNEQFF. DNA for the CDR3: TGTGCCAGCAGCGCCGACAGGAATGAGCAGTTCTTC.

This rearrangement joins TRBV7-9 to TRBJ2-7; D possibly matches TRBD1 or TRBD2 (5 bases each). Trimming stripped 6 bases from V and 4 bases from J, with 13 bases between. Germline values: CDR1 SEHNR, CDR2 FQNEAQ (reference sequence). This CDR3 is 13 amino acids long. CDR3 DNA sequence: TGTGCCAGCAGGAGGGACGGACTTTACGAGCAGTACTTC. Protein: CASRRDGLYEQYF.

The V call is TRBV2, the J call TRBJ1-5, with TRBD1 matching 9 bases. The CDR3 sequence is 14 residues long. CDR1 and CDR2 (germline): SNHLY, FYNNEI. With 10 bases clipped from V and 5 bases from J, the junction kept 9 bases outside the gene matches. The CDR3 nucleotides read TGTGCCACCATGACAGGGGGTGGAGATCAGCCCCAGCATTTT. Translating gives CATMTGGGDQPQHF.

This CDR3 is CASSIPHTGDREAFF. DNA of the CDR3: TGTGCCAGTAGTATCCCTCATACAGGGGATAGGGAAGCTTTCTTT. The chain carries TRBV19 and TRBJ1-1, with 7 bases identical to TRBD1. Germline lookup yields CDR1 LNHDA and CDR2 SQIVND (reference sequence). Losses at the gene ends were 3 bases for V and 8 bases for J; bases not matched to a gene: 12. The CDR3 length is 15 residues. Supplemented by reference TRBV19 and TRBJ1-1, the full variable domain reads DGGITQSPKYLFRKEGQNVTLSCEQNLNHDAMYWYRQDPGQGLRLIYYSQIVNDFQKGDIAEGYSVSREKKESFPLTVTSAQKNPTAFYLCASSIPHTGDREAFFGQGTRLTVV.

The chain employs TRBV25-1 and TRBJ1-2, with TRBD1 as a possible D gene (6 bases). V lost 6 bases, J lost 4 bases, and 15 bases lay in between. The CDR3 consists of 14 residues. Germline CDR1 reads MGHDK; CDR2 reads SYGVNS. This chain's CDR3 is CASRETGSGYGYTF. The CDR3 nucleotides read TGTGCCAGCAGGGAGACAGGTTCTGGCTATGGCTACACCTTC.

This rearrangement joins TRBV4-3 to TRBJ1-2; unclear D gene. From germline, CDR1 is LGHNA and CDR2 YSLEER. V gave up 0 bases and J gave up 8 bases, with 7 bases separating them. This CDR3 is built from 12 residues. Here the CDR3 DNA reads TGCGCCAGCAGCCAAGATTTCGGCGGCTACACCTTC. Translation gives CASSQDFGGYTF.

The chain has TRBV21-1 and TRBJ1-1; TRBD1 was called by the table and not checked on the DNA. TRBV21-1 is a known pseudogene. This CDR3 has 16 residues. CDR3 DNA: TGTGCCAGCAGCTACTCCGAGGACAGGGGAGACACTGAAGCTTTCTTT. Its protein is CASSYSEDRGDTEAFF.

This rearrangement joins TRBV19 to TRBJ2-5; 8 nucleotides agree with TRBD1. This CDR3 region has 14 residues. Trimming at V came to 8 bases and at J to 5 bases, leaving 10 bases not matched to a gene. Germline CDR1 LNHDA, CDR2 SQIVND (reference sequence). DNA of the CDR3: TGTGCCAGTGGGGTTCAGGGGGCCGGGGAGACCCAGTACTTC. Translated: CASGVQGAGETQYF.

The chain recombines TRBV10-1 with TRBJ2-3, with no clear D. Germline V gene sequence: CDR1 WNHNN, CDR2 SYGVQD (reference sequence). The ends were cut back, 9 bases at V and 1 base at J, with 2 bases in the middle. The CDR3 covers 10 residues. The CDR3 DNA is TGCGCCAGACGCACAGATACGCAGTATTTT. Translated: CARRTDTQYF.

The chain employs TRBV7-2 and TRBJ1-1, with a tentative D call TRBD1 (5 bases). Germline V CDR1 and CDR2: SGHTA, FQGNSA. The CDR3 has 13 residues. V gave up 6 bases and J gave up 6 bases, with 14 bases separating them. This CDR3 is CASRGGGFSEAFF. Written as DNA, the CDR3 is TGTGCCAGCAGGGGGGGAGGGTTTTCTGAAGCTTTCTTT.

This sequence joins TRBV19 and TRBJ1-2; no reliable D call. Germline V gives CDR1 LNHDA, CDR2 SQIVND (reference sequence). V was cut by 5 bases and J by 4 bases, with 14 bases left in between. This CDR3 is built from 14 residues. The CDR3, as DNA: TGTGCCAGTAGTCCCCAGAGGGTCCCCTATGGCTACACCTTC. This translates into CASSPQRVPYGYTF. Supplemented by reference TRBV19 and TRBJ1-2, the full variable domain reads DGGITQSPKYLFRKEGQNVTLSCEQNLNHDAMYWYRQDPGQGLRLIYYSQIVNDFQKGDIAEGYSVSREKKESFPLTVTSAQKNPTAFYLCASSPQRVPYGYTFGSGTRLTVV.

This clone was detected only once. The chain links TRBV3-1 (or the pseudogene TRBV3-2) to TRBJ1-1; 9 bases align to TRBD1. Trimming at V came to 4 bases and at J to 6 bases, leaving 9 bases not matched to a gene. The CDR3 is 15 residues long. The germline gives CDR1 LGHDT, CDR2 YNNKEL (reference sequence). This chain's CDR3 is CASSLRGTGFSEAFF. The CDR3, as DNA: TGTGCCAGCAGCCTCCGTGGGACAGGGTTTTCTGAAGCTTTCTTT.

This clone was seen a handful of times. V and J are TRBV19 and TRBJ1-2; the D is unclear. Germline values: CDR1 LNHDA, CDR2 SQIVND (reference sequence). With 10 bases removed from V and 4 bases from J, the gap between germline ends came to 16 bases. This CDR3 contains 13 residues. The CDR3 region is CATAAYVGYGYTF. Written as DNA, the CDR3 is TGTGCCACCGCCGCCTATGTTGGCTATGGCTACACCTTC.

This chain uses TRBV3-1 (or the pseudogene TRBV3-2) with TRBJ2-2; 7 nucleotides agree with TRBD2. Germline values: CDR1 LGHDT, CDR2 YNNKEL (reference sequence). CDR3 size: 18 residues. V lost 0 bases and J lost 7; bases outside the gene matches: 14. CDR3 sequence: CASSQEREVLGVHGELFF. The DNA for the CDR3 is TGTGCCAGCAGCCAAGAACGGGAGGTATTAGGGGTACACGGGGAGCTGTTTTTT.

The chain links TRBV6-4 to TRBJ2-6; weak D call: TRBD1 (6 bases). The CDR3 totals 17 residues. Per the germline V gene, CDR1 is MRHNA and CDR2 is SNTAGT. V was cut by 11 bases and J by 0 bases, with 20 bases left in between. This chain's CDR3 is CAGVPGQKPSGANVLTF. CDR3 nucleotide sequence: TGTGCCGGGGTACCCGGACAGAAGCCCTCTGGGGCCAACGTCCTGACTTTC.

The chain combines TRBV7-2 with TRBJ2-2, with D tentatively TRBD2 (6 bases). The V end was cut by 5 bases, the J end by 7 bases, with 29 bases between. The CDR3 loop spans 19 amino acids. CDR1 and CDR2 from the germline V gene are SGHTA and FQGNSA. The CDR3 DNA reads TGTGCCAGCAGCCCTACTCCACTGGCGGGGCCCCGACGGGACGGGGAGCTGTTTTTT. Protein: CASSPTPLAGPRRDGELFF.

The rearrangement joins TRBV7-3 to TRBJ2-5; weak D call: TRBD2 (5 bases). Trimming took off 4 bases at V and 5 bases at J, with 11 bases between the two ends. The CDR3 is 13 amino acids. Germline loops: CDR1 SGHTA, CDR2 FQGTGA. CDR3 region: CASSSGVGETQYF. The DNA for the CDR3 is TGTGCCAGCAGCTCCGGGGTCGGGGAGACCCAGTACTTC.

This chain joins TRBV7-9 and TRBJ1-5; 9 bases fit TRBD1. CDR3 size: 16 residues. The junction had 10 bases not matched to a gene; V was cut back by 5 bases and J by 5 bases. Germline CDR1 reads SEHNR; CDR2 reads FQNEAQ (reference sequence). The CDR3 bases are TGTGCCAGCAGCCCCGGGGACAGGGAAGTAGATCAGCCCCAGCATTTT. Translated, it gives CASSPGDREVDQPQHF.

This clone appeared a few times. This chain uses TRBV6-2 or TRBV6-3 with TRBJ2-3; possible D gene TRBD2, 5 bases. The CDR3 is made up of 15 amino acids. CDR1 and CDR2 (germline): MNHEY, SVGEGT. V was trimmed by 6 bases and J by 3 bases, leaving 16 bases between them. CDR3 loop: CASSPPQRRTDTQYF. The CDR3 DNA reads TGTGCCAGCAGCCCCCCGCAGCGGCGAACAGATACGCAGTATTTT.